This T cell receptor beta chain is from a study of immune heterogeneity within non-small cell lung tumors. At the level of the study: Tumor histology was classified as squamous cell carcinoma in a few cases, non-squamous carcinoma in 10 to 11 and not otherwise specified in 1.

At about 600 ng per sample, bulk tumor genomic DNA provided the template. Surgery yielded several widely spaced biopsies per primary tumor. The study enrolled patients with untreated, newly diagnosed non-small cell lung cancer who underwent curative surgery. Donor patients had newly diagnosed non-small cell lung cancer and were having surgery with curative intent. CDR1 SEHNR and CDR2 FQNEAQ come from the germline V gene (reference sequence). Losses at the gene ends were 1 base for V and 4 bases for J; bases not matched to a gene: 4. The CDR3 is made up of 15 amino acids. Study-level results: Comparison across individual patients showed largely distinct high-frequency T-cell receptor beta clonotypes. Identical dominant CDR3 beta clonotypes recurred among a patient's tumor sites, alongside site-unique high-frequency clones.

A remark on this clonotype: No antigen is known for it.

Multiplex PCR amplified TCR beta CDR3 with 32 V and 13 J primers. TCRdb itself ran the multiplex PCR reads through MiXCR, one entry per CDR3 protein. The repertoire consists of roughly 3,900 distinct CDR3 sequences, with 27% occurring once and the leading ten covering around 12%. J is TRBJ2-3 and V is TRBV7-9; 8 positions agree with TRBD2. Sequencing was done on a sample of lung tumor tissue. This TCR derives from a man in his 60s with non-small cell lung cancer. The CDR3 DNA reads as TGTGCCAGCAGCTTAGTCGCAGCGGGAGCAGATACGCAGTATTTT. Amino acids: CASSLVAAGADTQYF. Filled out from reference TRBV7-9 and TRBJ2-3, the complete variable domain reads DTGVSQNPRHKITKRGQNVTFRCDPISEHNRLYWYRQTLGQGPEFLTYFQNEAQLEKSRLLSDRFSAERPKGSFSTLEIQRTEQGDSAMYLCASSLVAAGADTQYFGPGTRLTVL.